These 2 T cell receptor beta chains were all obtained from the same sample, sequenced in a study of post-analysis software for immune sequencing data. Study-wide points: Patients carried roughly five TRBV segments more frequently than controls did, and TRBV5-6, TRBV5-1 and TRBV20-1 were among them.

TCR beta cDNA libraries included unique molecular identifiers. MiXCR, run by TCRdb on the PCR reads, gives a single entry per CDR3 protein. The table shows hundreds of thousands of distinct CDR3 sequences, with about 60% occurring only once. These receptors lack a known antigen. The material sequenced was blood. These receptors originate from a girl aged 2-10 years with multiple sclerosis.

The chain carries TRBV20-1 and TRBJ2-7; no definite D call. The CDR3 spans 14 residues. Germline loops: CDR1 DFQATT, CDR2 SNEGSKA (reference sequence). The V and J ends lost 6 bases and 2 bases respectively, with 17 bases between them. The DNA for the CDR3 is TGCAGTGCAGAAGATAACAGATTACCCTACGAGCAGTACTTC. Translated: CSAEDNRLPYEQYF.

The chain links TRBV12-3 or TRBV12-4 to TRBJ2-1, with 7 positions matching TRBD1. J gave up 4 bases and V 3 bases, and 3 bases lay outside the gene matches. This CDR3 spans 14 amino acids. In nucleotides, the CDR3 is TGTGCCAGCAGTTTCTACAGGGGATACAATGAGCAGTTCTTC. This codes for CASSFYRGYNEQFF.